This T cell receptor (beta chain) emerged from a study of shared clonotypes between healthy human individuals. As for the study in general: A donor's plate count was three for CD4 naive and three for CD4 memory; CD8 naive had two and CD8 memory one.

Replicate PCRs for sorted subsets used 200 ng DNA; this equaled 25,000 to 35,000 T cell genomes. Profiling relied on immunoSEQ multiplex PCR, and the TCRdb table lists in-frame clones only, not all of them. The table lists around 1,900,000 clones, 93% of them singletons. It was CD45RO-negative cells, positively selected for CCR7, that made up naive CD8 cells, with terminally differentiated effector memory CD45RA+ cells excluded. V gave up 7 bases and J gave up 0 bases; unmatched junction bases: 8. The length of the CDR3 is 16 residues. CDR1 and CDR2 from the germline V gene are MDHEN and SYDVKM. On this clone: Its target is unknown.

Broader study findings: Clonotypes not shared had lower generation probabilities than those common to all four donors. Limited genetic and exposure-history diversity came from having few donors.

This chain links TRBV28 with TRBJ2-3, with 9 bases lining up with TRBD2. The receptor comes from a man younger than 35 in good health. Some clones in this sample may be carry-over from other donors' samples. Input material: naive CD8+ T cells from PBMCs. The CDR3 reads CASTAGGNPSTDTQYF. DNA for the CDR3: TGTGCCAGCACAGCGGGAGGCAATCCTAGCACAGATACGCAGTATTTT.